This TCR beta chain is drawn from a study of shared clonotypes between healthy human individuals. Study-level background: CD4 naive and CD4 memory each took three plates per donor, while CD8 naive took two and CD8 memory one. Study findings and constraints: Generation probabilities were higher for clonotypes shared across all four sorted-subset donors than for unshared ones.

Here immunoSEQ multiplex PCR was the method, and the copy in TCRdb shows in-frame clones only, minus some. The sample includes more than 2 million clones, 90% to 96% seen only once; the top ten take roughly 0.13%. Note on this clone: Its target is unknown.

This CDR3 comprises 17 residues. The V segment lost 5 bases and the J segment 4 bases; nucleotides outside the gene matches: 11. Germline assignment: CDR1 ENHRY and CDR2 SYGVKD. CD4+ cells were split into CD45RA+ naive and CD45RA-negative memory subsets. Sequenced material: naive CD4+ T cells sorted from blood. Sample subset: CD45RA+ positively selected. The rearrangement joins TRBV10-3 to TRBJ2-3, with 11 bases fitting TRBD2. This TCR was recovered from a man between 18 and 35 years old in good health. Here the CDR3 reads CAISKWLTSGSPDTQYF. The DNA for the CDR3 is TGTGCCATCAGTAAATGGCTTACTAGCGGGAGCCCAGATACGCAGTATTTT.